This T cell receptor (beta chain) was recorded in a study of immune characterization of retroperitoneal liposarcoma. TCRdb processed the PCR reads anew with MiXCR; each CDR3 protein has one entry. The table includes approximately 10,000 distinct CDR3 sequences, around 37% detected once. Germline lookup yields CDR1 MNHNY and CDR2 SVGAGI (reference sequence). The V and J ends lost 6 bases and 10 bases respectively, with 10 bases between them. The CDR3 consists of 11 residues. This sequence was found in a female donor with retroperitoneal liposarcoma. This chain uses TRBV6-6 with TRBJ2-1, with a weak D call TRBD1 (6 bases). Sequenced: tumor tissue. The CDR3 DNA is TGTGCCAGCAGACAGGGTTACGAGCAGTTCTTC. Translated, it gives CASRQGYEQFF.